Below are 12 T cell receptor beta chains sequenced from a single sample in a study of cytomegalovirus exposure and HLA in healthy donors. Using immunoSEQ multiplex PCR, the repertoire was profiled, and TCRdb retains in-frame clones only, with some absent. In the table there are tens of thousands of clones, around 96% of which are singletons. Sequencing was done on a sample of PBMCs. These receptor sequences come from a man aged 18 to 29 in good health and CMV-seronegative.

V usage is TRBV5-1 and J usage is TRBJ2-1; 11 bases fit TRBD2. V shed 2 bases, J shed 9 bases, and the junction held 16 bases outside the gene matches. The CDR3 loop spans 18 amino acids. Germline V gene lookup returns CDR1 SGHRS and CDR2 YFSETQ. In DNA, the CDR3 is TGCGCCAGCAGCTTTCCGGGTCCTCCTAGCGGGAGGAGATTTGAGCAGTTCTTC. Translated: CASSFPGPPSGRRFEQFF.

The chain links TRBV19 to TRBJ2-7; perhaps TRBD2 as D (5 bases). Trimming removed 6 bases at V and 0 bases at J, with 9 bases between. Germline CDR1 reads LNHDA; CDR2 reads SQIVND (reference sequence). This CDR3 has 13 amino acids. The CDR3 nucleotides are TGTGCCAGTAGCACGGGGTTCTCCTACGAGCAGTACTTC. Translating gives CASSTGFSYEQYF.

This clone was observed once. The chain couples TRBV10-3 to TRBJ2-3; 15 bases match TRBD2. There are 16 residues in the CDR3. Germline CDR1 ENHRY, CDR2 SYGVKD. J gave up 3 bases and V 3 bases, and 1 base lay outside the gene matches. The CDR3 sequence: CAISEGTSGRTDTQYF. Here the CDR3 DNA reads TGTGCCATCAGTGAAGGGACTAGCGGGAGGACAGATACGCAGTATTTT.

The chain recombines TRBV18 with TRBJ2-7; no firm D call. This CDR3 contains 14 residues. Germline assignment: CDR1 KGHSH and CDR2 LQKENI. V lost 5 bases and J lost 0, with 11 bases in between. CDR3 sequence reads: CASSGEFSSYEQYF. CDR3 nucleotides: TGTGCCAGCTCAGGAGAGTTTAGCTCCTACGAGCAGTACTTC.

The chain couples TRBV4-2 to TRBJ1-5; D is unresolved. V was cut by 0 bases and J by 6 bases, with 6 bases left in between. This CDR3 is 13 amino acids long. CDR1 is LGHNA, CDR2 YNFKEQ, per germline. The DNA for the CDR3 is TGTGCCAGCAGCCAAGATTGGGCTCAGCCCCAGCATTTT. Its translation is CASSQDWAQPQHF.

The V and J genes are TRBV9 and TRBJ2-1; no firm D call. V was pared by 0 bases and J by 2 bases, with 3 bases between. The CDR3 length is 13 residues. Germline V CDR1 and CDR2: SGDLS, YYNGEE. This CDR3 reads CASSVDTYNEQFF. The CDR3 nucleotides read TGTGCCAGCAGCGTAGATACCTACAATGAGCAGTTCTTC.

The V and J genes are TRBV29-1 and TRBJ2-7, with no clear D. The CDR3 has 14 amino acids. CDR1 SQVTM and CDR2 ANQGSEA come from the germline V gene. Trimming pared 3 bases from V and 2 bases from J, leaving 14 bases between. CDR3 in amino acids: CSVDFSGSAYEQYF. For the CDR3, the DNA is TGCAGCGTTGACTTCTCCGGGTCTGCCTACGAGCAGTACTTC.

Concerning this clone: The junction does not match germline at one end; this may be a read error. CDR3: CASSPRVAGASDNEQFF. The CDR3 bases are TGTGCCAGCAGCCCCAGGGTAGCGGGAGCCTCCGACAATGAGCAGTTCTTC. The chain uses TRBV7-2 and TRBJ2-1; 9 nucleotides match TRBD2. The CDR3 has 17 amino acids. The germline V gene has CDR1 SGHTA and CDR2 FQGNSA.

The chain links TRBV5-4 to TRBJ2-1, with 8 bases lining up with TRBD1. Germline CDR1 SGHNT, CDR2 YYREEE (reference sequence). The CDR3 has 14 amino acids. V shed 4 bases, J shed 7 bases, and the junction held 7 bases outside the gene matches. CDR3 sequence: CASSAGTGLNEQFF. The DNA for the CDR3 is TGTGCCAGCAGCGCCGGGACAGGATTAAATGAGCAGTTCTTC.

The V call is TRBV28, the J call TRBJ2-1; D gene ambiguous. Germline V lookup: CDR1 MDHEN, CDR2 SYDVKM. This CDR3 is built from 15 residues. The germline V and J ends were trimmed by 3 bases and 4 bases, with 13 bases remaining between them. CDR3 region: CASSLSLPPYNEQFF. The CDR3 nucleotides read TGTGCCAGCAGTTTGAGTCTCCCTCCTTACAATGAGCAGTTCTTC.

The V gene is TRBV11-2, the J gene TRBJ2-7; TRBD1 might be the D (6 bases). CDR1 is SGHAT, CDR2 FQNNGV, per germline. The CDR3 totals 16 residues. V lost 4 bases to trimming and J lost 2 bases, with 18 bases between them. CDR3 amino acids: CASSSTNRDNPYEQYF. For the CDR3, the DNA is TGTGCCAGCAGCTCCACGAACCGGGACAACCCCTACGAGCAGTACTTC.

This chain connects TRBV7-9 to TRBJ2-1, with 10 bases that match TRBD2. From germline, CDR1 is SEHNR and CDR2 FQNEAQ (reference sequence). The CDR3 runs to 15 residues. V trimming: 1 base; J trimming: 8 bases; junction bases outside the gene matches: 5. CDR3 bases: TGTGCCAGCAGCTTAGTAGCGGGAGGTAGCGATGAGCAGTTCTTC. It translates to CASSLVAGGSDEQFF.